Listed below are T cell receptor beta chains from one sample, sequenced in a study of blood T cell repertoires in COVID-19. Only in-frame clones appear in the TCRdb table, and some are missing; sequencing was by immunoSEQ multiplex PCR. The sample yields 200,000 to 300,000 clones, around 89% seen once. Specimen: peripheral blood. Receptors were obtained from a woman in her twenties or thirties with COVID-19, enrolled during active disease. The CDR3 runs from the conserved cysteine through the conserved F or W. D genes are given only for firm matches. Not all rows give a size; the values are once, few, many and, for expanded clones, a class.

j_call d_call clone_size v_call cdr3_nt cdr3_aa
TRBJ1-1 . once TRBV2 TGTGCCAGCAGTGCCCACAGCGGAGTTGTGAGAAACACTGAAGCTTTCTTT CASSAHSGVVRNTEAFF
TRBJ1-4 TRBD1 . TRBV27 TGTGCCAGCAGTCGACAGGGCGAAAAACTGTTTTTT CASSRQGEKLFF
TRBJ2-7 . . TRBV27 TGTGCCAGCACGGGGGTTGTGAACGAGCAGTACTTC CASTGVVNEQYF
TRBJ2-5 . . TRBV24-1 TGTGCCACCAGTGATAAGTGGCAGAACCAAGAGACCCAGTACTTC CATSDKWQNQETQYF
TRBJ1-5 . . TRBV5-8 TGTGCCAGCAGCTTGGCCGGCAGGGGAGCGCAGCCCCAGCATTTT CASSLAGRGAQPQHF
TRBJ2-4 TRBD1 . TRBV3-1/TRBV3-2 TGTGCCAGCAGCCAAGATTGGGGGACAGGCGGTAGCATTCAGTACTTC CASSQDWGTGGSIQYF
TRBJ2-2 . once TRBV18 TGTGCCAGCTCACCCGCGGGGCGCACCGGGGAGCTGTTTTTT CASSPAGRTGELFF
TRBJ2-5 . . TRBV7-9 TGTGCCAGCAGCTTATCGGAGGCGCGGGAGACCCAGTACTTC CASSLSEARETQYF
TRBJ2-3 TRBD1 . TRBV11-3 TGTGCCAGCAGCGCGACAGGGGACAGCACAGATACGCAGTATTTT CASSATGDSTDTQYF
TRBJ1-2 TRBD1 . TRBV7-8 TGTGCCAGCAGCGGCGGGCAGGGGGCTTTTGGCTACACCTTC CASSGGQGAFGYTF
TRBJ2-4 TRBD2 . TRBV5-8 TGTGCCAGCAGCTTGCGTACTAGCGGGTCGGGATTCCCAGCCAAAAACATTCAGTACTTC CASSLRTSGSGFPAKNIQYF
TRBJ2-3 TRBD2 . TRBV11-2 TGTGCCAGCAGCTCCCAGCGGGTGGGGGGGGATACGCAGTATTTT CASSSQRVGGDTQYF
TRBJ1-3 . . TRBV10-3 TGTGCCATCACCCCCGGGACCCCGGCGGGGGGAAACACCATATATTTT CAITPGTPAGGNTIYF
TRBJ1-1 . . TRBV5-1 TGCGCCAGCAGCTCCCGCTTAGGGGGTCAGGGCACTGAAGCTTTCTTT CASSSRLGGQGTEAFF
TRBJ2-1 TRBD2 . TRBV4-1 TGCGCCAGCGCTAGCGGGTCCTACAATGAGCAGTTCTTC CASASGSYNEQFF
TRBJ2-1 . . TRBV29-1 TGCAGCGTTGAATCCCCCGGGACAACTTACTACAATGAGCAGTTCTTC CSVESPGTTYYNEQFF
TRBJ2-7 TRBD1 . TRBV7-7 TGTGCTAGCAGCGGACAGGGCGGCGAGCAGTACTTC CASSGQGGEQYF
TRBJ2-7 TRBD2 . TRBV2 TGTGCCAGCAGTGAAGCCCTAGCGGGGGTTCACGAGCAGTACTTC CASSEALAGVHEQYF
TRBJ2-1 TRBD2 . TRBV5-1 TGCGCCAGCAGCTTGGGCCAACTAGCGGGAGAAACGAAGTTCTTC CASSLGQLAGETKFF
TRBJ2-7 . . TRBV14 TGTGCCAGCAGCCAAATCTCCCGGGACTACGAGCAGTACTTC CASSQISRDYEQYF
TRBJ2-5 . . TRBV20-1 TGCAGTGCGCTCCCTGCGGAGACCCAGTACTTC CSALPAETQYF
TRBJ2-7 . . TRBV6-5 TGTGCCAGCAGTTACAGTGGGACAACCTACGAGCAGTACTTC CASSYSGTTYEQYF
TRBJ2-1 TRBD1 . TRBV18 TGTGCCAGCTCACCAAGAACAGGGGTCAATGAGCAGTTCTTC CASSPRTGVNEQFF
TRBJ1-6 TRBD1 . TRBV5-1 TGCGCCAGCGGCAGGGGGTATAATTCACCCCTCCACTTT CASGRGYNSPLHF
TRBJ2-2 . . TRBV6-6 TGTGCCAGCAGGAGGACAGAGAACACCGGGGAGCTGTTTTTT CASRRTENTGELFF
TRBJ1-6 . few TRBV27 TGTGCCAGCACCAGACAGAGCTCCTATAATTCACCCCTCCACTTT CASTRQSSYNSPLHF
TRBJ1-5 . . TRBV28 TGTGCCAGCGGCCTTATCCTTACGACAGGAAATCAGCCCCAGCATTTT CASGLILTTGNQPQHF
TRBJ1-6 TRBD1 once TRBV13 TGTGCCAGCAGCCTAGACAGGGGGGCCTATAATTCACCCCTCCACTTT CASSLDRGAYNSPLHF
TRBJ2-7 TRBD1 once TRBV5-1 TGCGCCAGCAGCTTGGGGGGGGGACAGGGCCCCTACGAGCAGTACTTC CASSLGGGQGPYEQYF
TRBJ2-2 TRBD1 . TRBV11-2 TGTGCCAGCAGCTTCGTACCCGGACAGGGGAGCACCGGGGAGCTGTTTTTT CASSFVPGQGSTGELFF
TRBJ2-3 . few TRBV11-3 TGTGCCAGCGCGGGAAGGACAGATACGCAGTATTTT CASAGRTDTQYF
TRBJ1-3 . . TRBV30 TGTGCCTGGAGTGTAGGGGACCCAGGGGTAGGAAACACCATATATTTT CAWSVGDPGVGNTIYF
TRBJ2-5 . . TRBV27 TGTGCCAGCTCCTTAGGCGGCCCTAACCGGGAGACCCAGTACTTC CASSLGGPNRETQYF
TRBJ2-2 . . TRBV29-1 TGCAGCGTTGAAGATCCGAGGGCACCCCATATCGGGGAGCTGTTTTTT CSVEDPRAPHIGELFF
TRBJ2-1 . . TRBV6-2/TRBV6-3 TGTGCCAGCAGTTACCCCGCCTCAGCCTACAATGAGCAGTTCTTC CASSYPASAYNEQFF
TRBJ2-1 . few TRBV9 TGTGCCAGCAGCGCCTGGAGGATCTTC CASSAWRIF
TRBJ2-5 . once TRBV10-3 TGTGCCATCAGTGAGGGTACTCAAGAGACCCAGTACTTC CAISEGTQETQYF
TRBJ2-7 . . TRBV3-1/TRBV3-2 TGTGCCAGCAGCCGAGCCTACGAGCAGTACTTC CASSRAYEQYF
TRBJ2-5 . once TRBV5-1 TGCGCCAGCAGCTCCCAGGAAGGGAGTTGGGAGACCCAGTACTTC CASSSQEGSWETQYF
TRBJ1-5 . few TRBV2 TGTGCCAGCACCGCGACAGATAGCAATCAGCCCCAGCATTTT CASTATDSNQPQHF
TRBJ1-3 . few TRBV5-1 TGCGCCAGCAGCTTGGACCCGCGGCCCGACGCTGGAAACACCATATATTTT CASSLDPRPDAGNTIYF
TRBJ2-1 TRBD2 . TRBV5-5 TGTGCCAGCAGCCCGCGTATAGCGGGGGGGCAAAATGAGCAGTTCTTC CASSPRIAGGQNEQFF
TRBJ1-2 . . TRBV24-1 TGTGCCACCAGTGATTTGAGGGGGGGCTACACCTTC CATSDLRGGYTF
TRBJ1-6 TRBD1 . TRBV6-5 TGTGCCAGCAGTTACTCACTCACAGGGGAAGATTCACCCCTCCACTTT CASSYSLTGEDSPLHF
TRBJ1-6 . . TRBV7-9 TGTGCCAGCAGCTTAGAACCCATCTCGAGCTCCTATAATTCACCCCTCCACTTT CASSLEPISSSYNSPLHF
TRBJ2-7 TRBD1 . TRBV5-1 TGCGCCAGCAGCCTTGGGACAGGGGGCGAGCAGTACTTC CASSLGTGGEQYF
TRBJ1-1 . . TRBV5-4 TGTGCCAGCAGCTTAACTCTCCAGGGGAACACTGAAGCTTTTTTT CASSLTLQGNTEAFF
TRBJ2-1 TRBD2 once TRBV18 TGTGCCAGCTCACCGAAGGTCGGGACTAGCGGAGCAACATACAATGAGCAGTTCTTC CASSPKVGTSGATYNEQFF
TRBJ1-2 . few TRBV27 TGTGCCAGCAGTCCCCTCCTAGCGAACTATGGCTACACCTTC CASSPLLANYGYTF
TRBJ2-2 . . TRBV4-2 TGTGCCAGCAGGCCAAGAATGGTAGCGGACGCCCGTGGCGGGGAGCTGTTTTTT CASRPRMVADARGGELFF
TRBJ2-2 TRBD2 . TRBV11-2 TGTGCCAGCAGTCTTAGCGGGAGGAGCACCGGGGAGCTGTTTTTT CASSLSGRSTGELFF
TRBJ1-5 . . TRBV7-2 TGTGCCAGCAGCTTAGGTCAGGGAGGGAGTCAGCCCCAGCATTTT CASSLGQGGSQPQHF
TRBJ2-5 . few TRBV9 TGTGCCAGCAGCGTAGGGGCAGAGACCCAGTACTTC CASSVGAETQYF
TRBJ2-1 . . TRBV4-1 TGCGCCAGCAGCCAAACGTATGCCAGACAGGTCTACTCCTACAATGAGCAGTTCTTC CASSQTYARQVYSYNEQFF